Listed below are T cell receptor beta chains from one sample, sequenced in a study of blood T cell repertoires in COVID-19. Sequencing was performed with immunoSEQ multiplex PCR; in TCRdb, only in-frame clones are kept and a portion is missing. The data show 70,000 to 100,000 clones, with 80% to 90% seen just once and roughly 15% held by the top ten. The sequenced sample consisted of peripheral blood. The receptors derive from a woman older than 75 with acute or convalescent COVID-19. Both conserved end residues are part of each CDR3. A D gene is named only where the DNA matches it firmly. Size is omitted from some rows. Given values are once, few, many or a class for expanded clones.

D gene | J gene | V gene | clone size | CDR3 protein | CDR3 DNA
TRBD1 | TRBJ1-4 | TRBV6-5 | NA | CASSYSGQGGEKLFF | TGTGCCAGCAGTTACTCGGGACAGGGCGGTGAAAAACTGTTTTTT
NA | TRBJ2-5 | TRBV7-9 | once | CASSFPGRQETQYF | TGTGCCAGCAGCTTCCCGGGGAGACAAGAGACCCAGTACTTC
NA | TRBJ1-2 | TRBV9 | NA | CASSVATPPYGYTF | TGTGCCAGCAGCGTAGCTACTCCCCCCTATGGCTACACCTTC
TRBD1 | TRBJ1-3 | TRBV25-1 | few | CASSGDMGTGSRCIYF | TGTGCCAGCAGTGGAGACATGGGGACAGGATCAAGATGCATATATTTT
NA | TRBJ1-3 | TRBV5-6 | NA | CASSLSGVIGNTIYF | TGTGCCAGCAGCTTATCAGGGGTAATAGGCAACACCATATATTTT
NA | TRBJ2-3 | TRBV6-1 | NA | CASSVARRSSTDTQYF | TGTGCCAGCAGTGTGGCGAGGCGGTCTAGCACAGATACGCAGTATTTT
NA | TRBJ1-1 | TRBV28 | NA | CASRLRQLNTEAFF | TGTGCCAGCAGGCTTAGACAGCTGAACACTGAAGCTTTCTTT
TRBD2 | TRBJ2-2 | TRBV5-4 | NA | CASSYTSGGTGELFF | TGTGCCAGCAGCTACACTAGCGGGGGCACCGGGGAGCTGTTTTTT
TRBD1 | TRBJ2-6 | TRBV19 | NA | CASSPGQGVSGANVLTF | TGTGCCAGTAGTCCCGGACAGGGCGTCTCTGGGGCCAACGTCCTGACTTTC
TRBD1 | TRBJ1-2 | TRBV11-2 | NA | CASSWRTGRGGYTF | TGTGCCAGCAGCTGGAGGACAGGGCGAGGCGGCTACACCTTC
NA | TRBJ2-3 | TRBV6-2/TRBV6-3 | NA | CASSYEAGILSTDTQYF | TGTGCCAGCAGTTATGAGGCAGGGATATTAAGCACAGATACGCAGTATTTT
TRBD1 | TRBJ2-3 | TRBV5-4 | NA | CASSFGQGATDTQYF | TGTGCCAGCAGCTTTGGACAGGGCGCAACAGATACGCAGTATTTT
TRBD2 | TRBJ2-3 | TRBV10-3 | NA | CAISESTSGARSTDTQYF | TGTGCCATCAGTGAGTCGACTAGCGGGGCACGGAGCACAGATACGCAGTATTTT
NA | TRBJ1-3 | TRBV5-1 | NA | CASSRGLGNTIYF | TGCGCCAGCAGCCGAGGGCTGGGAAACACCATATATTTT
TRBD1 | TRBJ1-2 | TRBV19 | NA | CATTTGAGYTF | TGTGCCACCACGACAGGGGCCGGCTACACCTTC
TRBD1 | TRBJ2-1 | TRBV10-1 | NA | CASSEGTGLEGEQFF | TGCGCCAGCAGTGAAGGGACAGGCTTAGAGGGTGAGCAGTTCTTC
TRBD2 | TRBJ2-1 | TRBV19 | NA | CASSIEFTSGHNEQFF | TGTGCCAGTAGTATAGAATTCACTAGCGGCCACAATGAGCAGTTCTTC
TRBD1 | TRBJ1-5 | TRBV27 | NA | CASSKTGLNQPQHF | TGTGCCAGCAGCAAGACAGGGTTAAATCAGCCCCAGCATTTT
NA | TRBJ1-1 | TRBV5-1 | NA | CASSLGHPNTEAFF | TGCGCCAGCAGCTTGGGGCACCCGAACACTGAAGCTTTCTTT
NA | TRBJ1-2 | TRBV28 | NA | CASSLLGGPGYTF | TGTGCCAGCAGCCTTCTTGGAGGGCCCGGCTACACCTTC
NA | TRBJ2-1 | TRBV7-2 | NA | CASSLARADEQFF | TGTGCCAGCAGCTTAGCCAGGGCGGACGAGCAGTTCTTC
NA | TRBJ1-2 | TRBV7-2 | NA | CASSLASSNYGYTF | TGTGCCAGCAGCTTAGCATCCAGTAACTATGGCTACACCTTC
NA | TRBJ2-3 | TRBV19 | NA | CASSLDGVSTDTQYF | TGTGCCAGTAGTTTAGACGGGGTTAGCACAGATACGCAGTATTTT
NA | TRBJ1-1 | TRBV5-6 | NA | CASKRRIDTEAFF | TGTGCCAGCAAACGCAGGATTGACACTGAAGCTTTCTTT
NA | TRBJ2-5 | TRBV19 | NA | CAPPGRGEPTQETQYF | TGTGCCCCCCCGGGCAGGGGCGAGCCGACCCAAGAGACCCAGTACTTC
TRBD2 | TRBJ2-7 | TRBV9 | NA | CASSARGSGVNAYEQYF | TGTGCCAGCAGCGCGAGAGGTAGCGGGGTGAACGCCTACGAGCAGTACTTC
TRBD1 | TRBJ1-4 | TRBV7-9 | NA | CASGDRGTNEKLFF | TGTGCCAGCGGCGACAGGGGGACTAATGAAAAACTGTTTTTT
NA | TRBJ1-2 | TRBV11-2 | NA | CASSSSTAAYGYTF | TGTGCCAGCAGCTCATCGACAGCCGCCTATGGCTACACCTTC
NA | TRBJ1-2 | TRBV5-1 | once | CASSLEGHLYGYTF | TGCGCCAGCAGCTTGGAGGGACACCTCTATGGCTACACCTTC
TRBD2 | TRBJ2-3 | TRBV18 | NA | CASSPPGLAGGTDTQYF | TGTGCCAGCTCACCACCAGGACTAGCGGGTGGCACAGATACGCAGTATTTT
NA | TRBJ2-7 | TRBV3-1/TRBV3-2 | NA | CASSQAPRTGYEQYF | TGTGCCAGCAGCCAAGCCCCCAGAACAGGCTACGAGCAGTACTTC
NA | TRBJ1-1 | TRBV24-1 | few | CATSRKGGTEAFF | TGTGCCACCAGTCGAAAAGGGGGCACTGAAGCTTTCTTT
NA | TRBJ1-6 | TRBV4-1 | few | CASSQEGRGNSPLHF | TGCGCCAGCAGCCAAGAAGGGCGGGGTAATTCACCCCTCCACTTT
NA | TRBJ2-1 | TRBV7-3 | NA | CASSLGREDNEQFF | TGTGCCAGCAGCTTAGGTAGAGAGGACAATGAGCAGTTCTTC